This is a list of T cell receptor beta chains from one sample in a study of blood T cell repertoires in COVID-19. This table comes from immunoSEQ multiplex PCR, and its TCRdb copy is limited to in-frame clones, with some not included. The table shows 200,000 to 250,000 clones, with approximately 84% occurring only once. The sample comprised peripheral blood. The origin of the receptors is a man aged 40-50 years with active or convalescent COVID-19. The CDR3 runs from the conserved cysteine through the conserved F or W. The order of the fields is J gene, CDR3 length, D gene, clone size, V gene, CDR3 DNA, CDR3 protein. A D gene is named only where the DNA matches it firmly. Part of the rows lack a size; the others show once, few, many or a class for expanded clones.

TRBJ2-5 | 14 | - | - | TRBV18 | TGTGCCAGCTCACTCATTACAGGAGCAGAGACCCAGTACTTC | CASSLITGAETQYF
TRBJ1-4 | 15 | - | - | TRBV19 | TGTGCCAGTAGTTTTCTCTCCGTAGAGGGTGAAAAACTGTTTTTT | CASSFLSVEGEKLFF
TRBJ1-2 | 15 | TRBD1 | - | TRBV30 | TGTGCCTGGAGTAAGGGGCAGGGGGCCATCTATGGCTACACCTTC | CAWSKGQGAIYGYTF
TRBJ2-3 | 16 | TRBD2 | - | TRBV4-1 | TGCGCCAGCAGCCAAGATACGGGAGGGAACACAGATACGCAGTATTTT | CASSQDTGGNTDTQYF
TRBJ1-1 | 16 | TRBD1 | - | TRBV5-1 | TGCGCCAGCAGCTCGGATCCCCGACAGGGCGGTACTGAAGCTTTCTTT | CASSSDPRQGGTEAFF
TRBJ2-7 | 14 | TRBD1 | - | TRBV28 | TGTGCCAGCGGGGAGGGGGACAGGGGTCACGAGCAGTACTTC | CASGEGDRGHEQYF
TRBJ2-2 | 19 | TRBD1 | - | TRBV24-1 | TGTGCCACCAGTGACCTGCCGGGACAGGGAGAAGGCTACACCGGGGAGCTGTTTTTT | CATSDLPGQGEGYTGELFF
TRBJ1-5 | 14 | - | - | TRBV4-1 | TGCGCCAGCAGCCAAGAGGGGGGAAATCAGCCCCAGCATTTT | CASSQEGGNQPQHF
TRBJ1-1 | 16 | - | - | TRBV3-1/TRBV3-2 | TGTGCCAGCAGCCAAGATCTGGTAGGGGTAAACACTGAAGCTTTCTTT | CASSQDLVGVNTEAFF
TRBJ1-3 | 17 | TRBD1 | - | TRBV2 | TGTGCCAGCAGTGAGTGGGGACAGCTGAGCTCTGGAAACACCATATATTTT | CASSEWGQLSSGNTIYF
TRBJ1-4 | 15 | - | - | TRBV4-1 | TGCGCCAGCAGCCAAGGGACGCGGGACGTTGAAAAACTGTTTTTT | CASSQGTRDVEKLFF
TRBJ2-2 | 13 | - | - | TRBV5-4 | TGTGCCAGCAGCCCCGGTCCTCCCGGGGAGCTGTTTTTT | CASSPGPPGELFF
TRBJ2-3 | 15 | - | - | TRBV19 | TGTGCCAGTAGTTCGGGAGTATGGGGCACAGATACGCAGTATTTT | CASSSGVWGTDTQYF
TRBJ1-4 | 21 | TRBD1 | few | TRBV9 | TGTGCCAGCAGCGCAAGTCGGACAGGGGAGCTTTCTGGCCCCCTTAATGAAAAACTGTTTTTT | CASSASRTGELSGPLNEKLFF
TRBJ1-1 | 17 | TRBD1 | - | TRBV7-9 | TGTGCCAGCAGCTTAGGCTTGGGGACAGGGGAGAACACTGAAGCTTTCTTT | CASSLGLGTGENTEAFF
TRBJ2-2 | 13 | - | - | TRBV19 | TGTGCCAGTTCGGACAGTACCTACGGGGAGCTGTTTTTT | CASSDSTYGELFF
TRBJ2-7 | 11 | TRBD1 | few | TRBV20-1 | TGCAGTGCCAGGACAGGGACCGAGCAGTACTTC | CSARTGTEQYF
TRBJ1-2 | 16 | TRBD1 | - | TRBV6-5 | TGTGCCAGCAGTTACTCGAGGCAGGGGGGAGACTATGGCTACACCTTC | CASSYSRQGGDYGYTF
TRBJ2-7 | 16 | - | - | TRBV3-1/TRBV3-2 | TGTGCCAGCAGCCAATCATCACTTTCTCGCTCCTACGAGCAGTACTTC | CASSQSSLSRSYEQYF
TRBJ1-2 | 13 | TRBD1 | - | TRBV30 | TGTGCCTGGAGTGTACTCACAGGGGATGGCTACACCTTC | CAWSVLTGDGYTF
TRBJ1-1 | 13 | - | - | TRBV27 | TGTGCCAGCAGTGGGGGACTTAACACTGAAGCTTTCTTT | CASSGGLNTEAFF
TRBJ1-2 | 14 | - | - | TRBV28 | TGTGCCAGCAGTTTAACTCCTGAAATCTATGGCTACACCTTC | CASSLTPEIYGYTF
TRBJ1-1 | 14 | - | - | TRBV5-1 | TGCGCCAGCAGCTCAGGGCGGCCGGTCTCTGAAGCTTTCTTT | CASSSGRPVSEAFF
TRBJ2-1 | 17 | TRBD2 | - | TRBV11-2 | TGTGCCAGCAGCTCCTTAGGAGCGGGAGTCAGGGCCAATGAGCAGTTCTTC | CASSSLGAGVRANEQFF
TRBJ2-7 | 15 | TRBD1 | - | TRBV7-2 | TGTGCCAGCAGCGTCGTGGGACAGGGGTTTGGCGAGCAGTACTTC | CASSVVGQGFGEQYF
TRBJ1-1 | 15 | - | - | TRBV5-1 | TGCGCCAGCACCCGGGGGGCTTTAGGGAACACTGAAGCTTTCTTT | CASTRGALGNTEAFF
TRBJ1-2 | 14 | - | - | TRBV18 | TGTGCCAGCTCACCTGTGATAAGAGGTGATGGCTACACCTTC | CASSPVIRGDGYTF
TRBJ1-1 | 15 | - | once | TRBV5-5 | TGTGCCAGCAGCTTGTTTACAGGGAGGAACACTGAAGCTTTCTTT | CASSLFTGRNTEAFF
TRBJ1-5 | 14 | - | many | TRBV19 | TGTGCCATAGGCCCAGGGCCTGGGGATCAGCCCCAGCATTTT | CAIGPGPGDQPQHF
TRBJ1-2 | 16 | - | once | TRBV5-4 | TGTGCCAGCAGCGGAGATATGCAGATCCCTAACTATGGCTACACCTTC | CASSGDMQIPNYGYTF
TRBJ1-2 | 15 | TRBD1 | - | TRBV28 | TGTGCCAGCAGTTTGGGAGACAGGGGCCACTATGGCTACACCTTC | CASSLGDRGHYGYTF
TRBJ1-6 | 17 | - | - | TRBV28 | TGTGCCAGCAGTTTGGTTCAGTCGGGGTACGATAATTCACCCCTCCACTTT | CASSLVQSGYDNSPLHF
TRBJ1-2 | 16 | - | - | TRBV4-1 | TGCGCCAGCAGCCAAGAAGAGGCGCAGGGCAGTTATGGCTACACCTTC | CASSQEEAQGSYGYTF
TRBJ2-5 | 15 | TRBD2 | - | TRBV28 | TGTGCCAGCAGTCTTACTAGCGGGGGACAAGAGACCCAGTACTTC | CASSLTSGGQETQYF
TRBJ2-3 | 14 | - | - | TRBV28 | TGTGCCAGCAGTTCCCCACGGGTGGCAGATACGCAGTATTTT | CASSSPRVADTQYF
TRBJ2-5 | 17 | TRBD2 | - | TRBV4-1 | TGCGCCAGCAGCCAAGTTGTCGGGGGGGCCTCCCAAGAGACCCAGTACTTC | CASSQVVGGASQETQYF
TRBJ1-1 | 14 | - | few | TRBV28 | TGTGCCAGCAGTTTAATCGGGGGGCAGGGAAAAGCTTTCTTT | CASSLIGGQGKAFF
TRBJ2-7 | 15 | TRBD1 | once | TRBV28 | TGTGCCAGCAGTTCCCGGACAGGGCGCCCTTACGAGCAGTACTTC | CASSSRTGRPYEQYF
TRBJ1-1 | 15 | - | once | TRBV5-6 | TGTGCCAGCAGCTTGGAAAGGGTCAGGGCCGCCGAAGCTTTCTTT | CASSLERVRAAEAFF
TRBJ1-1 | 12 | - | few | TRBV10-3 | TGTGCCATCGGGCAGGGTTACACTGAAGCTTTCTTT | CAIGQGYTEAFF
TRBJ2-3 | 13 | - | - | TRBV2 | TGTGCCAGCAGAAGACAAACCACAGATACGCAGTATTTT | CASRRQTTDTQYF
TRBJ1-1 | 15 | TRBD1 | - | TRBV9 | TGTGCCAGCAGCCGGACAGGGGATCGGAGCACTGAAGCTTTCTTT | CASSRTGDRSTEAFF
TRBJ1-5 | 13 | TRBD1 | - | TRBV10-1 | TGCGCCAGCAGGGGGGACAGGGAACAGCCCCAGCATTTT | CASRGDREQPQHF
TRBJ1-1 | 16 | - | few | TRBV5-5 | TGTGCCAGCAGCTTGGGGGAGGGGGTCATGAACACTGAAGCTTTCTTT | CASSLGEGVMNTEAFF
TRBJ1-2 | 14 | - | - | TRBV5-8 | TGTGCCAGCACCCAGCGGATAGACGTCTATGGCTACACCTTC | CASTQRIDVYGYTF